Listed here are 20 T cell receptor beta chains from one sample, sequenced in a study of T-cell memory formation after mild COVID-19. Via MiXCR, TCRdb re-called the 5' RACE reads, giving one row per CDR3 protein. The sample has 550,000 to 700,000 distinct CDR3 sequences, roughly 17% seen once; the top ten hold about 8.6%. Sample: PBMCs or a T cell subset sorted from them (not recorded which). These receptors all come from an adult woman who had mild COVID-19 (a few samples of this study predate the infection). Cell type and time point are not known.

The chain carries TRBV20-1 and TRBJ1-2; 7 nucleotides line up with TRBD1. The CDR3 has 14 residues. CDR1 is DFQATT, CDR2 SNEGSKA, per germline (reference sequence). The J segment lost 1 base and the V segment lost 5 bases, leaving 7 bases of the junction unmatched. The CDR3 protein is CSAGQTGSNYGYTF. The CDR3 nucleotides read TGCAGTGCTGGCCAGACAGGGAGTAACTATGGCTACACCTTC.

CDR3 DNA: TGTGCCAGCTCACCTCAACAGGGCGGCGGCACAGATACGCAGTATTTT. It encodes CASSPQQGGGTDTQYF. This chain joins TRBV18 and TRBJ2-3; maybe TRBD1 (6 bases). The ends were cut back, 3 bases at V and 1 base at J, with 14 bases in the middle. This CDR3 is 16 amino acids long. The germline V gene encodes CDR1 KGHSH and CDR2 LQKENI.

The chain couples TRBV5-1 to TRBJ2-5; unclear D gene. The length of the CDR3 is 14 residues. Germline lookup yields CDR1 SGHRS and CDR2 YFSETQ. The V end was cut by 4 bases, the J end by 4 bases, with 14 bases between. The CDR3 is CASSPSDWIETQYF. CDR3 in DNA: TGCGCCAGCAGCCCCTCCGACTGGATAGAGACCCAGTACTTC.

V is TRBV12-3 or TRBV12-4 and J is TRBJ1-1; D is undetermined. The V end was cut by 1 base, the J end by 1 base, with 16 bases between. The CDR3 is 17 amino acids. CDR3: CASSLVLGKNGNTEAFF. The CDR3 bases are TGTGCCAGCAGTTTAGTATTAGGCAAGAACGGGAACACTGAAGCTTTCTTT.

The V gene is TRBV30, the J gene TRBJ2-7, with D possibly TRBD2 on 6 matching bases. Trimming cost V 2 bases and J 6 bases, with 8 bases left between them. The CDR3 has 11 residues. In germline, CDR1 is GTSNPN, CDR2 SVGIG (reference sequence). DNA for the CDR3: TGTGCCTGGAGTCCGCGGGGCGAGCAGTACTTC. Protein sequence: CAWSPRGEQYF.

The V gene is TRBV4-3, the J gene TRBJ2-3; TRBD2 agrees at 11 bases. Germline CDR1 is LGHNA and CDR2 is YSLEER. J gave up 4 bases and V 0 bases, and 6 bases lay outside the gene matches. The CDR3 has 17 amino acids. The CDR3 bases are TGCGCCAGCAGCCAAGAAGGCCCGACTAGCGGGGCAGATACGCAGTATTTT. It codes for CASSQEGPTSGADTQYF.

The chain links TRBV12-3 or TRBV12-4 to TRBJ2-2; 8 bases are a match to TRBD1. CDR3 length: 15 amino acids. V was clipped by 6 bases and J by 4 bases; unmatched bases: 7. DNA for the CDR3: TGTGCCAGCAGGGACAGGGAGGTGGTCACCGGGGAGCTGTTTTTT. Translation gives CASRDREVVTGELFF.

The rearrangement uses TRBV12-3 or TRBV12-4 and TRBJ1-2; D is unclear. The CDR3 has 13 residues. Trimming stripped 5 bases from V and 8 bases from J, with 15 bases between. CDR3 residues: CASSQPGGGGYTF. CDR3 nucleotide sequence: TGTGCCAGCAGTCAACCGGGCGGCGGGGGCTACACCTTC.

The table lists this clonotype with many counts. This chain connects TRBV6-5 to TRBJ2-3; D possibly corresponds to TRBD2 (5 bases). V was pared by 2 bases and J by 4 bases, with 7 bases between. Germline loops: CDR1 MNHEY, CDR2 SVGAGI. The CDR3 extends over 13 amino acids. Written as DNA, the CDR3 is TGTGCCAGCAGTTACCGGGATCCAGATACGCAGTATTTT. Translation gives CASSYRDPDTQYF.

This chain connects TRBV19 to TRBJ1-1, with a tentative D call TRBD1 (6 bases). Looked up from germline, CDR1 is LNHDA and CDR2 is SQIVND (reference sequence). This CDR3 is built from 13 residues. The V gene lost 7 bases and the J gene lost 4 bases, with 13 bases spanning the gap. This chain's CDR3 is CASKIQGRTEAFF. The CDR3, as DNA: TGTGCCAGTAAAATTCAGGGGCGCACTGAAGCTTTCTTT.

J is TRBJ2-7 and V is TRBV7-9; 7 nucleotides line up with TRBD2. From germline, CDR1 is SEHNR and CDR2 FQNEAQ (reference sequence). The CDR3 is 15 amino acids. The V and J ends lost 3 bases and 0 bases, in that order; junction bases with no gene match: 5. CDR3 protein: CASSFSSGYSYEQYF. As DNA, the CDR3 is TGTGCCAGCAGCTTTTCTAGCGGATACTCCTACGAGCAGTACTTC.

A few counts support this clonotype. This chain links TRBV11-2 with TRBJ2-7; D gene ambiguous. CDR3 length: 13 residues. The V and J ends lost 1 base and 5 bases respectively, with 9 bases between them. Germline V gives CDR1 SGHAT, CDR2 FQNNGV. CDR3 sequence (DNA): TGTGCCAGCAGCTTAGTTTACACCAACGAGCAGTACTTC. It codes for CASSLVYTNEQYF.

The chain links TRBV7-9 to TRBJ2-1; 9 nucleotides match TRBD1. V dropped 2 bases and J dropped 8; count of bases not matched to a gene: 7. Germline values: CDR1 SEHNR, CDR2 FQNEAQ (reference sequence). This CDR3 has 15 residues. CDR3 loop: CASSLSTGGFHEQFF. CDR3 in DNA: TGTGCCAGCAGCTTATCCACAGGGGGCTTCCATGAGCAGTTCTTC.

This rearrangement joins TRBV15 to TRBJ2-1; a possible D gene is TRBD1 (6 bases). Looked up from germline, CDR1 is LNHNV and CDR2 is YYDKDF (reference sequence). This CDR3 is built from 17 residues. The V gene lost 5 bases and the J gene lost 3 bases, with 20 bases spanning the gap. DNA of the CDR3: TGTGCCACCAGCGGCCCTACAGGGTATGGGGTCTACAATGAGCAGTTCTTC. Translating gives CATSGPTGYGVYNEQFF.

This clonotype has a count of ten or more. The gene calls are TRBV5-1 and TRBJ2-1; TRBD2 matches 10 bases. The CDR3 loop spans 14 amino acids. J was trimmed by 5 bases and V by 2 bases; bases with no gene match: 1. The V gene's germline CDR1 is SGHRS and CDR2 YFSETQ. For the CDR3, the DNA is TGCGCCAGCAGCTTCCTAGCGGGGGACAATGAGCAGTTCTTC. Protein sequence: CASSFLAGDNEQFF. The variable domain in full, completed from reference TRBV5-1 and TRBJ2-1, reads KAGVTQTPRYLIKTRGQQVTLSCSPISGHRSVSWYQQTPGQGLQFLFEYFSETQRNKGNFPGRFSGRQFSNSRSEMNVSTLELGDSALYLCASSFLAGDNEQFFGPGTRLTVL.

The rearrangement joins TRBV11-3 to TRBJ1-1; D remains ambiguous. The germline CDR1 and CDR2 sequences are SGHNT and YENEEA. CDR3 length: 15 residues. The V gene lost 1 base and the J gene lost 4 bases, with 13 bases spanning the gap. In DNA, the CDR3 is TGTGCCAGCAGCTTAGGCCCCCAGACTGGCACTGAAGCTTTCTTT. Protein: CASSLGPQTGTEAFF. Full variable domain (outside the CDR3, taken from reference TRBV11-3 and TRBJ1-1): EAGVVQSPRYKIIEKKQPVAFWCNPISGHNTLYWYLQNLGQGPELLIRYENEEAVDDSQLPKDRFSAERLKGVDSTLKIQPAELGDSAVYLCASSLGPQTGTEAFFGQGTRLTVV.

The J gene is TRBJ1-3, the V gene TRBV7-6; no clear D. Trimming stripped 5 bases from V and 4 bases from J, with 15 bases between. This CDR3 has 15 amino acids. In germline, CDR1 is SGHVS, CDR2 FNYEAQ. The CDR3, as DNA: TGTGCCAGCAGCCGCGGACCAGACGGCGGAAACACCATATATTTT. Amino acid sequence: CASSRGPDGGNTIYF.

The V and J genes are TRBV20-1 and TRBJ2-3; 8 nucleotides agree with TRBD1. The CDR3 has 13 amino acids. V dropped 3 bases and J dropped 6; count of bases not matched to a gene: 5. The germline gives CDR1 DFQATT, CDR2 SNEGSKA (reference sequence). This CDR3 reads CSARTGVRDTQYF. The CDR3 DNA reads as TGCAGTGCTAGGACAGGGGTCAGGGATACGCAGTATTTT.

This clonotype has just a few counts. The rearrangement uses TRBV5-1 and TRBJ2-3; 7 nucleotides agree with TRBD1. The CDR3 consists of 14 residues. Germline V lookup: CDR1 SGHRS, CDR2 YFSETQ. With V trimmed by 4 bases and J by 2 bases, 4 bases remained unmatched. The CDR3 bases are TGCGCCAGCAGCCCCGGGACAGACACAGATACGCAGTATTTT. This codes for CASSPGTDTDTQYF.

This chain links TRBV6-1 with TRBJ1-2, with D perhaps TRBD1 (5 bases). CDR1 MNHNS and CDR2 SASEGT come from the germline V gene. The CDR3 extends over 12 amino acids. V was trimmed by 4 bases and J by 7 bases, leaving 10 bases between them. CDR3 in amino acids: CASSGTSFGYTF. CDR3 nucleotide sequence: TGTGCCAGCAGTGGGACATCTTTTGGCTACACCTTC.